This passage covers 25 T cell receptor beta chains from one sample sequenced in a study of shared clonotypes between healthy human individuals. CD45RO negativity and positive selection for CCR7 defined naive CD8 cells, a population that excluded terminally differentiated effector memory CD45RA+ cells. Sequencing was performed with immunoSEQ multiplex PCR; in TCRdb, only in-frame clones are kept and a portion is missing. This table has a few million clones, around 95% appearing once. Sample: naive CD8+ T cells from PBMCs. These receptors were obtained from a man in his late teens or twenties in good health. Some clones in this sample may be carry-over from other donors' samples.

V and J are TRBV6-6 and TRBJ2-3; TRBD2 matches at 11 bases. This CDR3 contains 15 residues. The V gene end was trimmed by 6 bases and the J gene end by 1 base; junction bases not matched to a gene: 3. The germline V gene encodes CDR1 MNHNY and CDR2 SVGAGI (reference sequence). This CDR3 is CASSLSGRGTDTQYF. CDR3 DNA: TGTGCCAGCAGCCTTAGCGGGAGGGGCACAGATACGCAGTATTTT.

V and J are TRBV28 and TRBJ1-2, with 7 bases that match TRBD1. The J segment lost 1 base and the V segment lost 6 bases, leaving 11 bases of the junction unmatched. Germline V gene sequence: CDR1 MDHEN, CDR2 SYDVKM. The CDR3 is 16 residues long. Here the CDR3 DNA reads TGTGCCAGCAGAGGGACAGACGAAGAGGATAACTATGGCTACACCTTC. Protein product: CASRGTDEEDNYGYTF.

V and J are TRBV28 and TRBJ2-1; D is unresolved. The CDR3 sequence is 15 residues long. V was cut by 7 bases and J by 2 bases, with 15 bases left in between. The germline gives CDR1 MDHEN, CDR2 SYDVKM. CDR3 DNA: TGTGCCAGCATCCGACGGCCGGCAGCCTACAATGAGCAGTTCTTC. This gives the protein CASIRRPAAYNEQFF.

The chain recombines TRBV9 with TRBJ1-3; weak D call: TRBD1 (5 bases). The germline V gene encodes CDR1 SGDLS and CDR2 YYNGEE. The germline V and J ends were trimmed by 0 bases and 1 base, with 8 bases remaining between them. The CDR3 runs 15 residues. The CDR3 sequence is CASSVGWGSGNTIYF. DNA of the CDR3: TGTGCCAGCAGCGTAGGGTGGGGGTCTGGAAACACCATATATTTT.

This clone came up once. The chain uses TRBV28 and TRBJ2-5; the match to TRBD2 covers 8 bases. The assigned J gene may be wrong: the sequence end matches TRBJ2-7 better. CDR1 is MDHEN and CDR2 is SYDVKM in the germline V gene. The CDR3 is 16 residues long. The CDR3: CASSPHAGGSAHEQYF. The CDR3 DNA sequence: TGTGCCAGCAGTCCTCATGCGGGGGGCTCTGCCCACGAGCAGTACTTC.

J is TRBJ2-3 and V is TRBV27; D gene ambiguous. Germline loops: CDR1 MNHEY, CDR2 SMNVEV (reference sequence). Trimming took 4 bases from V and 1 from J, leaving 9 bases between them. This CDR3 has 14 residues. CDR3 sequence reads: CASSSTWGTDTQYF. CDR3 bases: TGTGCCAGCAGTTCCACATGGGGCACAGATACGCAGTATTTT.

This clone appeared a single time. This chain joins TRBV7-8 and TRBJ2-1; D is uncertain. The CDR3 extends over 16 amino acids. V was pared by 1 base and J by 7 bases, with 17 bases between. The germline V gene has CDR1 SGHVS and CDR2 FQNEAQ. The CDR3 DNA sequence: TGTGCCAGCAGCTTAGGACGGCACCAGAAGAGGAATGAGCAGTTCTTC. The encoded protein is CASSLGRHQKRNEQFF.

The rearrangement links TRBV30 to TRBJ2-6; 8 bases agree with TRBD1. The trim removed 8 bases at V and 5 bases at J, leaving 17 bases unmatched. The CDR3 has 17 amino acids. The germline gives CDR1 GTSNPN, CDR2 SVGIG (reference sequence). CDR3 nucleotides: TGTGCCCTAAGGGACAGGTGGGAGACCGACCGGGCCAACGTCCTGACTTTC. The encoded protein is CALRDRWETDRANVLTF.

V is TRBV6-4 and J is TRBJ2-2, with D maybe TRBD2 (7 bases). The CDR3 is 14 residues long. V was shortened by 1 base and J by 7 bases, with 10 bases between the two germline ends. Germline-derived CDR1 and CDR2 are MRHNA and SNTAGT. DNA for the CDR3: TGTGCCAGCAGTGACTGGGGGGGCGGCGGGGAGCTGTTTTTT. This translates into CASSDWGGGGELFF.

The V call is TRBV15, the J call TRBJ2-5; tentatively, D is TRBD2 (6 bases). CDR1 LNHNV and CDR2 YYDKDF come from the germline V gene (reference sequence). The CDR3 sequence is 13 residues long. Between the trimmed V and J ends, which lost 3 bases and 5 bases, there was a span of 10 bases. This CDR3 reads CATSRGGMETQYF. CDR3 DNA sequence: TGTGCCACCAGCAGGGGGGGAATGGAGACCCAGTACTTC.

The chain joins TRBV11-2 to TRBJ2-7; D remains unclear. V shed 3 bases and J shed 2 bases, with 5 bases lying between them. This CDR3 is built from 12 residues. Germline V gene sequence: CDR1 SGHAT, CDR2 FQNNGV. The CDR3 region has the DNA TGTGCCAGCAGCTTTGGGACCTACGAGCAGTACTTC. Its translation: CASSFGTYEQYF.

The CDR3 nucleotides are TGTGCCTGGACCCTCGGGGGGATTGAAGCTTTCTTT. Its protein product is CAWTLGGIEAFF. V gene TRBV30 combines with J gene TRBJ1-1, with D possibly TRBD1 on 5 matching bases. Germline V gene lookup returns CDR1 GTSNPN and CDR2 SVGIG (reference sequence). Deletions cut 4 bases from V and 7 bases from J, with 13 bases between. The CDR3 is 12 amino acids.

The CDR3 DNA reads as TGTGCCAGCAGTGGGCGGCATGAGCAGTTCTTC. This gives the protein CASSGRHEQFF. J is TRBJ2-1 and V is TRBV2, with D uncertain. V was pared by 4 bases and J by 8 bases, with 6 bases between. CDR1 is SNHLY, CDR2 FYNNEI, per germline. CDR3 length: 11 residues.

The V gene is TRBV7-9, the J gene TRBJ2-1, with D unclear. Germline V gives CDR1 SEHNR, CDR2 FQNEAQ (reference sequence). The V end lost 1 base, the J end lost 9 bases, and 10 bases lay between the germline ends. CDR3 size: 13 residues. CDR3 sequence (DNA): TGTGCCAGCAGCTTAGGAGGTCCTACTGAGCAGTTCTTC. Amino acids: CASSLGGPTEQFF.

The chain joins TRBV27 to TRBJ1-1; unclear D gene. The germline V gene encodes CDR1 MNHEY and CDR2 SMNVEV (reference sequence). The CDR3 has 12 amino acids. V was pared by 7 bases and J by 0 bases, with 6 bases between. The CDR3 DNA follows: TGTGCCAGCACCGGGTTGAACACTGAAGCTTTCTTT. This codes for CASTGLNTEAFF.

The DNA of the CDR3 is TGTGCCAGCAGCTTACCAGGGACTAGCGAGGCTGAGCAGTTCTTC. It encodes CASSLPGTSEAEQFF. V gene TRBV11-3 combines with J gene TRBJ2-1; the match to TRBD2 covers 10 bases. V lost 2 bases, J lost 9 bases, and 7 bases stayed unmatched. There are 15 residues in the CDR3. Germline assignment: CDR1 SGHNT and CDR2 YENEEA. Full variable domain (outside the CDR3, taken from reference TRBV11-3 and TRBJ2-1): EAGVVQSPRYKIIEKKQPVAFWCNPISGHNTLYWYLQNLGQGPELLIRYENEEAVDDSQLPKDRFSAERLKGVDSTLKIQPAELGDSAVYLCASSLPGTSEAEQFFGPGTRLTVL.

The rearrangement joins TRBV28 to TRBJ1-5; D gene uncertain. The CDR3 runs to 15 residues. Germline assignment: CDR1 MDHEN and CDR2 SYDVKM. Trimming took off 8 bases at V and 3 bases at J, with 17 bases between the two ends. The CDR3 DNA sequence: TGTGCCAGCGCGGGATCCACCGGGGTCAATCAGCCCCAGCATTTT. This encodes CASAGSTGVNQPQHF.

The genes are TRBV10-3 and TRBJ2-5; D gene unclear. The CDR3 has 14 residues. Germline V gives CDR1 ENHRY, CDR2 SYGVKD. The germline V and J ends were trimmed by 3 bases and 2 bases, with 10 bases remaining between them. CDR3 nucleotides: TGTGCCATCAGTGAATCCGGGCCGCAAGAGACCCAGTACTTC. Its translation is CAISESGPQETQYF.

The chain recombines TRBV13 with TRBJ1-2; the D gene is possibly TRBD1 (5 bases). The CDR3 extends over 12 amino acids. The germline V gene encodes CDR1 PRHDT and CDR2 FYEKMQ (reference sequence). V gave up 2 bases and J gave up 8 bases, with 9 bases separating them. The CDR3 DNA is TGTGCCAGCAGCTTATCAGGGATCGGCTACACCTTC. Residues: CASSLSGIGYTF.

J is TRBJ1-1 and V is TRBV15, with TRBD1 as a possible D gene (6 bases). Germline CDR1 is LNHNV and CDR2 is YYDKDF (reference sequence). The CDR3 extends over 17 amino acids. The V and J ends lost 0 bases and 3 bases respectively, with 17 bases between them. CDR3 in DNA: TGTGCCACCAGCAGAGACACAGGGATAATCCTCGACACTGAAGCTTTCTTT. It specifies CATSRDTGIILDTEAFF.

The gene calls are TRBV29-1 and TRBJ2-1; D is undetermined. V lost 5 bases, J lost 0 bases, and 17 bases lay in between. The germline V gene encodes CDR1 SQVTM and CDR2 ANQGSEA. The CDR3 extends over 16 amino acids. The CDR3 sequence is CSVSTPQRISYNEQFF. The CDR3 nucleotides read TGCAGCGTTTCGACACCACAGCGCATCTCCTACAATGAGCAGTTCTTC.

Comments on this clone: The identical CDR3 is also encoded by other nucleotide sequences in the sample. This chain links TRBV19 with TRBJ2-7, with 7 bases aligning to TRBD2. In germline, CDR1 is LNHDA, CDR2 SQIVND (reference sequence). The CDR3 spans 14 residues. V lost 1 base and J lost 3; bases outside the gene matches: 3. Here the CDR3 reads CASSIGLADYEQYF. The CDR3 DNA sequence: TGTGCCAGTAGTATAGGGCTAGCGGACTACGAGCAGTACTTC.

The chain carries TRBV27 and TRBJ2-7; D is possibly TRBD1 or TRBD2 (5 bases each). The CDR3 has 14 residues. Germline CDR1 MNHEY, CDR2 SMNVEV (reference sequence). V lost 1 base to trimming and J lost 5 bases, with 12 bases between them. The CDR3 coding sequence is TGTGCCAGCAGTTTATGGGGGAGCTCGGACGAGCAGTACTTC. Translated: CASSLWGSSDEQYF.

In its sample, this clone was seen once. The CDR3 loop is CATSRDQTSGRPQYEQYF. The DNA for the CDR3 is TGTGCCACCAGCAGAGATCAAACTAGCGGGAGGCCGCAATACGAGCAGTACTTC. The V gene is TRBV15, the J gene TRBJ2-7, with TRBD2 matching over 12 bases. Germline CDR1 LNHNV, CDR2 YYDKDF (reference sequence). V lost 0 bases, J lost 4 bases, and 10 bases stayed unmatched. This CDR3 spans 18 amino acids.

The sample holds one count of this clone. CDR3 in DNA: TGTGCCAGTAACAGGGTCTTAATGAACACTGAAGCTTTCTTT. Protein product: CASNRVLMNTEAFF. This chain uses TRBV30 with TRBJ1-1; possibly TRBD1 for D (6 bases). The germline V gene has CDR1 GTSNPN and CDR2 SVGIG (reference sequence). The CDR3 extends over 14 amino acids. V was shortened by 8 bases and J by 0 bases, with 16 bases between the two germline ends.